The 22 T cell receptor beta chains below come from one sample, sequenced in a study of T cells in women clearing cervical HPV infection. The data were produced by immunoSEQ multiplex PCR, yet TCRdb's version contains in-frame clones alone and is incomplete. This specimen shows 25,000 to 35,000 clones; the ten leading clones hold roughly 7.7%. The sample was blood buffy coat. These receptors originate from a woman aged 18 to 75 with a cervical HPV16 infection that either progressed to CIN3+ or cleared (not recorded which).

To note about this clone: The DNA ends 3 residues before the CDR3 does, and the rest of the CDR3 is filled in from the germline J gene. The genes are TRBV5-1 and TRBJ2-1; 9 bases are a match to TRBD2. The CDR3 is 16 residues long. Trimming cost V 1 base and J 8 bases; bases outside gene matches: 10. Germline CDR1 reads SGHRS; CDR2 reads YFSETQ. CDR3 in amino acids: CASSLIEASGTDEQFF. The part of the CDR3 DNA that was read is TGCGCCAGCAGCTTGATTGAGGCTAGCGGGACAGATGAG.

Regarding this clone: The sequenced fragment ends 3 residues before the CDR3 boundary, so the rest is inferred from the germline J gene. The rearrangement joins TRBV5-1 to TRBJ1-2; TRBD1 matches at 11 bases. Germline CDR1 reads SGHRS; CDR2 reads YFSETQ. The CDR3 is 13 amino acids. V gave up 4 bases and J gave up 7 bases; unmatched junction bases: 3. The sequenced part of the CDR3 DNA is TGCGCCAGCAGCCGGACAGGGGGCATTGGC. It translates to CASSRTGGIG. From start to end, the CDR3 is CASSRTGGIGYTF.

CDR3 region: CASSSMPAYEQYF. Partial CDR3 DNA: TGTGCCAGCAGCTCAATGCCAGCCTACGAG. The chain uses TRBV11-2 and TRBJ2-7; D ambiguous. With the read ending 3 residues before the CDR3 end, the germline J gene is used to fill in that end. Germline loops: CDR1 SGHAT, CDR2 FQNNGV. Trimming cost V 4 bases and J 2 bases, with 9 bases left between them. This CDR3 has 13 residues.

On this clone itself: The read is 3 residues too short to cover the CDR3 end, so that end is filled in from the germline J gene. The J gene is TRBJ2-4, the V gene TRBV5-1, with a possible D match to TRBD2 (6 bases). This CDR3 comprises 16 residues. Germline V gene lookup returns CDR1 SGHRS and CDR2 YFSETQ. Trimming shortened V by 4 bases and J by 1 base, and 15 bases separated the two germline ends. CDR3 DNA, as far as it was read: TGCGCCAGCAGCCCGCAGTGGGGGGTGGCCAAAAACATT. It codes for CASSPQWGVAKNI. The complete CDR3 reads CASSPQWGVAKNIQYF.

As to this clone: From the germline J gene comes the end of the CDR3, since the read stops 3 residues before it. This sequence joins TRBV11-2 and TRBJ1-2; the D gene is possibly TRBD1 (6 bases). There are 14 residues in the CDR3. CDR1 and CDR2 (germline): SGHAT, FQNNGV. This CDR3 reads CASSVLTGYLSYTF. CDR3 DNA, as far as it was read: TGTGCCAGCAGCGTGTTAACAGGGTATTTGAGC.

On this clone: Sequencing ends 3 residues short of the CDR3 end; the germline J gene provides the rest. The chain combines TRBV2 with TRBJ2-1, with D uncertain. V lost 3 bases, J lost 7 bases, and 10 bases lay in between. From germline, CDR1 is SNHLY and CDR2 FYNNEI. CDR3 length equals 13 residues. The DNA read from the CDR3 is TGTGCCAGCAGTGATCTGGCTTCTAATGAG. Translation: CASSDLASNE. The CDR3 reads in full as CASSDLASNEQFF.

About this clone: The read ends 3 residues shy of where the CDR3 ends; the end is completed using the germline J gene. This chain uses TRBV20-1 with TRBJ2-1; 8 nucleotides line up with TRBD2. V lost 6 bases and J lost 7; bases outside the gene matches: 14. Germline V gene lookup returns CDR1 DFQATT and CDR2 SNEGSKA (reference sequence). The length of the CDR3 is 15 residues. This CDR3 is CSANPSAGERNEQFF. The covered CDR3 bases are TGCAGTGCCAACCCCTCAGCGGGGGAAAGGAATGAG.

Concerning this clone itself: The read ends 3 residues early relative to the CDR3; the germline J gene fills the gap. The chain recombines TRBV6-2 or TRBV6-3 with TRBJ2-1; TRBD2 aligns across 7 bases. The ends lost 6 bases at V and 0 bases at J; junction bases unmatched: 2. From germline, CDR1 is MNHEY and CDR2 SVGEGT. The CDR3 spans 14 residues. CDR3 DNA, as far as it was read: TGTGCCAGCAGACTAGCGTCCTCCTACAATGAG. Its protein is CASRLASSYNE. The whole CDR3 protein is CASRLASSYNEQFF.

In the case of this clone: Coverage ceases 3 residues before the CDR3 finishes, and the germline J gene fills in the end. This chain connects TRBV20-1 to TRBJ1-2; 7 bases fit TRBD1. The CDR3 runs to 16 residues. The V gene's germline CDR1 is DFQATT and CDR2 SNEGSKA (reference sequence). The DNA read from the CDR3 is TGCAGTGTACGACCGGGACAGCCTAGGTATACTAATAGC. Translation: CSVRPGQPRYTNS. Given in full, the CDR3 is CSVRPGQPRYTNSYTF.

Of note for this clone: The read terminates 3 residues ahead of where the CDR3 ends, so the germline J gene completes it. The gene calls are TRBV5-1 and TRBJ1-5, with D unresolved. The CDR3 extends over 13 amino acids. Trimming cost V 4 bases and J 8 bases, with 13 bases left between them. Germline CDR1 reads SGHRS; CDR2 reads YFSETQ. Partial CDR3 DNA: TGCGCCAGCAGCCTCGACCCGCGGGAGCCC. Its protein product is CASSLDPREP. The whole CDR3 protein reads CASSLDPREPQHF.

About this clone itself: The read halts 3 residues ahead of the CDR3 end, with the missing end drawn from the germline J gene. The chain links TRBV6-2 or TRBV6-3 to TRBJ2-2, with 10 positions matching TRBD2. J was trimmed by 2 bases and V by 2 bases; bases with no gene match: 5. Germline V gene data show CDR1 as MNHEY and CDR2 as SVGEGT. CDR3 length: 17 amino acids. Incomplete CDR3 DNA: TGTGCCAGCAGTTACACAATAGCGGGAGGAAACACCGGGGAG. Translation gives CASSYTIAGGNTGE. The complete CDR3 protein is CASSYTIAGGNTGELFF.

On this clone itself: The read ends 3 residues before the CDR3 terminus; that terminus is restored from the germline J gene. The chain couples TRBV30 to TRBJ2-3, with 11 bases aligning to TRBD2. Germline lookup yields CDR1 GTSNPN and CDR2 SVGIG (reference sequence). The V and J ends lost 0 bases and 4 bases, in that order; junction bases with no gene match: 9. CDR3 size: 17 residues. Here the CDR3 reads CAWSVLDTSGGADTQYF. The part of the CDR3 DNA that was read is TGTGCCTGGAGTGTACTCGATACTAGCGGGGGTGCAGATACG.

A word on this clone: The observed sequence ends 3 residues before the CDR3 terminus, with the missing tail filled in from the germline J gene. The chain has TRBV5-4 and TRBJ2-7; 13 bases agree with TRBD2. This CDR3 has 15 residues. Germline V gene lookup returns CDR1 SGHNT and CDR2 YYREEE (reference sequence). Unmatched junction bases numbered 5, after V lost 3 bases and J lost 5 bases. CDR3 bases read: TGTGCCAGCAGCTCCGGGACTAGCGGGATCAACGAG. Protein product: CASSSGTSGINE. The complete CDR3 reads CASSSGTSGINEQYF.

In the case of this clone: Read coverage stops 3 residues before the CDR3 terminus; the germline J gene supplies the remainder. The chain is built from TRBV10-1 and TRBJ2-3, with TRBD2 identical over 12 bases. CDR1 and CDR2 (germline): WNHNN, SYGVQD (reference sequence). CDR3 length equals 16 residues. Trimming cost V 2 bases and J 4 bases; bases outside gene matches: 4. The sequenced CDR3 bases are TGCGCCAGCAGTGAGCCGACTAGCGGGAGCTCAGATACG. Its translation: CASSEPTSGSSDT. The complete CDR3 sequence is CASSEPTSGSSDTQYF.

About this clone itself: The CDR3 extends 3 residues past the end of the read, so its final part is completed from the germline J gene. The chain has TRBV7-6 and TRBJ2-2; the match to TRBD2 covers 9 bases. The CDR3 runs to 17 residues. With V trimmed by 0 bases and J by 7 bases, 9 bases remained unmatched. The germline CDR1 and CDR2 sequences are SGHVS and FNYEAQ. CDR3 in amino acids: CASSLAVAGGPHGELFF. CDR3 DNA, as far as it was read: TGTGCCAGCAGCTTAGCAGTGGCGGGAGGGCCTCACGGGGAG. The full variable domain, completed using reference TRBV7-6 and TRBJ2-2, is GAGVSQSPRYKVTKRGQDVALRCDPISGHVSLYWYRQALGQGPEFLTYFNYEAQQDKSGLPNDRFSAERPEGSISTLTIQRTEQRDSAMYRCASSLAVAGGPHGELFFGEGSRLTVL.

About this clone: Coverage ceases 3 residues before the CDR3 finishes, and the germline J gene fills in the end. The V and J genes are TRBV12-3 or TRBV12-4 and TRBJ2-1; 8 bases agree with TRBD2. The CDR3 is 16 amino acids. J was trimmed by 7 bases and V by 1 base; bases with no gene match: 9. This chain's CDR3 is CASSLVASGPENEQFF. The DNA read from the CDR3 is TGTGCCAGCAGTTTAGTGGCTAGCGGGCCTGAAAATGAG.

The covered CDR3 bases are TGTGCCAGCAGCTTAAACAGTATCTCCTACGAG. Protein sequence: CASSLNSISYE. The full CDR3 sequence reads CASSLNSISYEQYF. J is TRBJ2-7 and V is TRBV7-3, with D unclear. The CDR3 end falls 3 residues outside the read, so it is completed with the germline J gene. CDR1 SGHTA and CDR2 FQGTGA come from the germline V gene. The CDR3 is 14 residues long. Trimming took off 1 base at V and 0 bases at J, with 7 bases between the two ends.

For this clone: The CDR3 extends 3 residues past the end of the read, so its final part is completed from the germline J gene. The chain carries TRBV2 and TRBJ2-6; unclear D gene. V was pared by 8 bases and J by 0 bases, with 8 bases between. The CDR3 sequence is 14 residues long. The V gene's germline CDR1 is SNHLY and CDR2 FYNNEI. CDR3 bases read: TGTGCCAGCGGAGCGCCCTCTGGGGCCAACGTC. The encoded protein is CASGAPSGANV. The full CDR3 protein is CASGAPSGANVLTF.

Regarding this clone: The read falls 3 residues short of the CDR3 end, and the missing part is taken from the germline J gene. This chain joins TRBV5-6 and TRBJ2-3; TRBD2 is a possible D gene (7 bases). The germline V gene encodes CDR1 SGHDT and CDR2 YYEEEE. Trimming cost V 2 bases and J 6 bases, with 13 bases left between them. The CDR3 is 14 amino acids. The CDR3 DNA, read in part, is TGTGCCAGCAGCTTTGGCAGGGGAGGGGATACG. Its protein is CASSFGRGGDT. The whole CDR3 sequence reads CASSFGRGGDTQYF. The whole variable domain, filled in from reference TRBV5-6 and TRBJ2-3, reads DAGVTQSPTHLIKTRGQQVTLRCSPKSGHDTVSWYQQALGQGPQFIFQYYEEEERQRGNFPDRFSGHQFPNYSSELNVNALLLGDSALYLCASSFGRGGDTQYFGPGTRLTVL.

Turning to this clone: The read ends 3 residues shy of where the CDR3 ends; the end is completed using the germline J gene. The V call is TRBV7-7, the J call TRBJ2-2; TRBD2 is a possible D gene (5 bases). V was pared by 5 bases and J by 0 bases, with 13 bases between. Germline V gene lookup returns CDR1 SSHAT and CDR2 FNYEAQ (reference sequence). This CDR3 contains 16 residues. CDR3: CASSPLEGSNTGELFF. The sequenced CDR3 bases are TGTGCCAGCAGCCCCTTAGAGGGCTCGAACACCGGGGAG. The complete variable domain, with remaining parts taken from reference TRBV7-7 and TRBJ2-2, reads GAGVSQSPRYKVTKRGQDVTLRCDPISSHATLYWYQQALGQGPEFLTYFNYEAQPDKSGLPSDRFSAERPEGSISTLTIQRTEQRDSAMYRCASSPLEGSNTGELFFGEGSRLTVL.

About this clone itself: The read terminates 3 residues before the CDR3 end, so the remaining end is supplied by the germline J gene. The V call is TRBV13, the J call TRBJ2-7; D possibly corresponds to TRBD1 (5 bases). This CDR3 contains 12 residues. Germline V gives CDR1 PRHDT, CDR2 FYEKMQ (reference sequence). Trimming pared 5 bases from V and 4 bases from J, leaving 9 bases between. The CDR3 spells CASSATGYEQYF. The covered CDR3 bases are TGTGCCAGCAGCGCCACAGGATACGAG.

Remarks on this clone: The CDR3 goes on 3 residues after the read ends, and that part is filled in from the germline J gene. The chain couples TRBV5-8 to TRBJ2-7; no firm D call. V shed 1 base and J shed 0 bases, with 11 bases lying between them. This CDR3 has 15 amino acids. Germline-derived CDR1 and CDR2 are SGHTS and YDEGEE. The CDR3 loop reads CASSLYSTSSYEQYF. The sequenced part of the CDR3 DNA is TGTGCCAGCAGCTTGTACAGTACCTCCTCCTACGAG.